This T cell receptor beta chain comes out of a study of lymphopenia after photon versus proton radiotherapy. Study findings and constraints: Proton therapy kept repertoires fairly stable, unlike photons, which gained effector/memory cells. Oligoclonal CD8+ Temra expansion after nadir drove photon patients' diversity drop. Survival link was tested only in deceased patients; proton benefit remains a possibility. A bigger post-nadir fall in TCR diversity correlated inversely with survival time in deceased patients.

V was pared by 6 bases and J by 2 bases, with 8 bases between. Per germline, CDR1 SGHVS and CDR2 FQNEAQ. CDR3 length: 13 amino acids. Assay used: immunoSEQ multiplex PCR; TCRdb lists only in-frame clones, some missing. This sample carries under 80,000 clones, approximately 86% of them seen once, and the ten largest clones take approximately 2.4%. In regard to this clone: Its specificity is unknown.

The sequence came from a man between 40 and 49 years old with gastric cancer. The source material was peripheral blood, sampled from a patient treated with photon-based radiotherapy. The V gene is TRBV7-8, the J gene TRBJ1-3; TRBD1 is a possible D gene (6 bases). CDR3 loop: CASRGQPGNTIYF. In nucleotides, the CDR3 is TGTGCCAGCAGAGGACAGCCTGGAAACACCATATATTTT.